Below, 27 T cell receptor beta chains from the same sample are listed, as sequenced in a study of blood T cell repertoires in COVID-19. Only in-frame clones appear in the TCRdb table, and some are missing; sequencing was by immunoSEQ multiplex PCR. The sample includes 100,000 to 110,000 clones, almost 90% of them seen just once. The sequenced sample was peripheral blood. The receptors stem from a human donor in a cohort sampled during active COVID-19.

This chain links TRBV18 with TRBJ1-3; 7 nucleotides match TRBD1. This CDR3 has 15 residues. Germline CDR1 and CDR2: KGHSH and LQKENI. Losses at the gene ends were 6 bases for V and 3 bases for J; bases not matched to a gene: 8. CDR3 sequence (DNA): TGTGCCAGCTCGCCGCAGGGGGATCTTGGAAACACCATATATTTT. This encodes CASSPQGDLGNTIYF.

The CDR3 spells CAWSVCGQGGCTIYF. The CDR3 nucleotides are TGTGCCTGGAGTGTATGTGGACAGGGCGGGTGCACCATATATTTT. The chain joins TRBV30 to TRBJ1-3; 8 bases agree with TRBD1. Germline CDR1 GTSNPN, CDR2 SVGIG (reference sequence). V gave up 0 bases and J gave up 9 bases; unmatched junction bases: 10. The CDR3 totals 15 residues.

The chain employs TRBV6-4 and TRBJ1-5; tentative D call: TRBD1 (5 bases). Germline CDR1 is MRHNA and CDR2 is SNTAGT. Trimming pared 3 bases from V and 8 bases from J, leaving 14 bases between. The CDR3 runs to 14 residues. CDR3 protein: CASSEGTGGEPQHF. The CDR3 nucleotides are TGTGCCAGCAGTGAAGGGACGGGGGGGGAGCCCCAGCATTTT.

This chain joins TRBV11-3 and TRBJ2-2; 7 bases line up with TRBD1. Trimming removed 1 base from V and 3 bases from J; junction bases left unmatched: 2. CDR3 length equals 15 residues. CDR1 is SGHNT, CDR2 YENEEA, per germline. The CDR3 nucleotides read TGTGCCAGCAGCTTAGTTACAGGGGACACCGGGGAGCTGTTTTTT. Protein product: CASSLVTGDTGELFF.

Only a few counts were recorded for this clone. V gene TRBV6-4 combines with J gene TRBJ2-1; 7 nucleotides line up with TRBD1. The germline CDR1 and CDR2 sequences are MRHNA and SNTAGT. The CDR3 runs 15 residues. V was clipped by 2 bases and J by 1 base; unmatched bases: 2. CDR3 amino acids: CASSDGTVSYNEQFF. CDR3 DNA sequence: TGTGCCAGCAGTGACGGGACAGTTTCCTACAATGAGCAGTTCTTC.

V gene TRBV5-4 combines with J gene TRBJ2-1; TRBD2 matches at 11 bases. Germline CDR1 and CDR2: SGHNT and YYREEE (reference sequence). The CDR3 sequence is 17 residues long. J was trimmed by 4 bases and V by 4 bases; bases with no gene match: 10. This CDR3 is CASSRAPTSGAYNEQFF. DNA of the CDR3: TGTGCCAGCAGCAGGGCCCCGACTAGCGGGGCTTACAATGAGCAGTTCTTC.

The genes are TRBV28 and TRBJ1-2, with 8 bases matching TRBD1. V shed 6 bases and J 2 bases; nucleotides not matched to a gene: 5. CDR3 length: 14 amino acids. Germline CDR1 MDHEN, CDR2 SYDVKM. The CDR3 region is CASRDRDPNYGYTF. As DNA, the CDR3 is TGTGCCAGCAGGGACAGGGATCCCAACTATGGCTACACCTTC.

The chain links TRBV7-8 to TRBJ2-2; 12 bases are a match to TRBD2. The V segment lost 1 base and the J segment 4 bases; nucleotides outside the gene matches: 7. This CDR3 contains 18 residues. Germline lookup yields CDR1 SGHVS and CDR2 FQNEAQ. CDR3 amino acids: CASSLGASGRAGTGELFF. CDR3 sequence (DNA): TGTGCCAGCAGCTTAGGGGCTAGCGGGAGGGCCGGCACCGGGGAGCTGTTTTTT.

This clone is a singleton in its sample. V gene TRBV2 combines with J gene TRBJ1-6, with unresolved D. Germline assignment: CDR1 SNHLY and CDR2 FYNNEI. CDR3 size: 17 residues. V gave up 4 bases and J gave up 0 bases, with 13 bases separating them. CDR3 nucleotide sequence: TGTGCCAGCAGTGGTCGGGCCGGGAGCTCCTATAATTCACCCCTCCACTTT. Protein sequence: CASSGRAGSSYNSPLHF.

The chain uses TRBV6-6 and TRBJ1-1; D is perhaps TRBD1 (5 bases). The CDR3 is made up of 16 amino acids. CDR1 and CDR2 (germline): MNHNY, SVGAGI (reference sequence). Trimming removed 5 bases from V and 5 bases from J, with 21 bases in between. CDR3 sequence: CASSPNPQGLSTEAFF. Written as DNA, the CDR3 is TGTGCCAGCAGTCCCAATCCCCAGGGATTATCAACTGAAGCTTTCTTT.

In its sample, this clone was seen a few times. The J gene is TRBJ1-3, the V gene TRBV4-1; 9 nucleotides match TRBD1. CDR3 length equals 15 residues. The ends lost 4 bases at V and 2 bases at J; junction bases unmatched: 3. Per the germline V gene, CDR1 is MGHRA and CDR2 is YSYEKL. This CDR3 is CASSPWDRAGNTIYF. The CDR3 nucleotides are TGCGCCAGCAGCCCATGGGACAGGGCTGGAAACACCATATATTTT.

This sequence joins TRBV7-8 and TRBJ2-2, with D perhaps TRBD2 (7 bases). V lost 5 bases and J 4 bases, leaving 23 bases between the germline ends. CDR1 and CDR2 (germline): SGHVS, FQNEAQ. The CDR3 runs to 18 residues. The CDR3 reads CASSPYPGGARSTGELFF. Written as DNA, the CDR3 is TGTGCCAGCAGCCCCTACCCGGGGGGCGCGCGTAGCACCGGGGAGCTGTTTTTT. Together with reference TRBV7-8 and TRBJ2-2, the CDR3 gives the full variable domain: GAGVSQSPRYKVAKRGQDVALRCDPISGHVSLFWYQQALGQGPEFLTYFQNEAQLDKSGLPSDRFFAERPEGSVSTLKIQRTQQEDSAVYLCASSPYPGGARSTGELFFGEGSRLTVL.

The V gene is TRBV4-2, the J gene TRBJ2-1, with 14 bases identical to TRBD2. The CDR3 has 17 residues. V trimming: 4 bases; J trimming: 8 bases; junction bases outside the gene matches: 10. Germline lookup yields CDR1 LGHNA and CDR2 YNFKEQ. The CDR3: CASSRKGGTSGSHEQFF. The CDR3 DNA is TGTGCCAGCAGCCGAAAAGGAGGGACTAGCGGGAGCCATGAGCAGTTCTTC.

This clone was counted between two and nine times. The V call is TRBV7-2, the J call TRBJ2-1; TRBD2 agrees at 9 bases. The ends lost 3 bases at V and 9 bases at J; junction bases unmatched: 9. The CDR3 sequence is 15 residues long. CDR1 is SGHTA, CDR2 FQGNSA, per germline. DNA for the CDR3: TGTGCCAGCAGCTTCGGACTAGCGCTGGGGGGTGAGCAGTTCTTC. Its translation is CASSFGLALGGEQFF. The variable domain in full, with the rest retrieved from reference TRBV7-2 and TRBJ2-1, is GAGVSQSPSNKVTEKGKDVELRCDPISGHTALYWYRQSLGQGLEFLIYFQGNSAPDKSGLPSDRFSAERTGGSVSTLTIQRTQQEDSAVYLCASSFGLALGGEQFFGPGTRLTVL.

In this sample, this clone turned up a few times. The CDR3 spells CASKATFLPRGSGRVSYEQYF. In DNA form, the CDR3 reads TGTGCCAGCAAGGCGACTTTTCTCCCCAGGGGGTCTGGCAGGGTGTCTTACGAGCAGTACTTC. This chain joins TRBV2 and TRBJ2-7; 7 nucleotides agree with TRBD1. CDR1 and CDR2 from the germline V gene are SNHLY and FYNNEI. CDR3 size: 21 residues. The J segment lost 4 bases and the V segment lost 7 bases, leaving 31 bases of the junction unmatched.

This clone was counted once. The chain carries TRBV30 and TRBJ2-2; 8 bases agree with TRBD1. The trim removed 2 bases at V and 6 bases at J, leaving 2 bases unmatched. Looked up from germline, CDR1 is GTSNPN and CDR2 is SVGIG (reference sequence). The CDR3 runs to 13 residues. CDR3 amino acids: CAWSRTGPGELFF. CDR3 sequence (DNA): TGTGCCTGGAGTAGGACAGGGCCCGGGGAGCTGTTTTTT.

The CDR3 sequence is CAISTSGRMGGELFF. CDR3 sequence (DNA): TGTGCCATCAGTACTAGCGGGAGGATGGGCGGGGAGCTGTTTTTT. This chain joins TRBV10-3 and TRBJ2-2; the match to TRBD2 covers 12 bases. The germline V gene has CDR1 ENHRY and CDR2 SYGVKD. V gave up 5 bases and J gave up 7 bases; unmatched junction bases: 5. The CDR3 contains 15 residues.

This clone was found a few times. The rearrangement joins TRBV30 to TRBJ2-7; 7 bases line up with TRBD2. The CDR3 extends over 13 amino acids. J gave up 3 bases and V 5 bases, and 7 bases lay outside the gene matches. CDR1 GTSNPN and CDR2 SVGIG come from the germline V gene (reference sequence). CDR3 in amino acids: CAWQKWGGYEQYF. The DNA of the CDR3 is TGTGCCTGGCAGAAATGGGGGGGCTACGAGCAGTACTTC.

The chain recombines TRBV12-5 with TRBJ2-3, with TRBD2 matching 9 bases. The CDR3 runs 18 residues. V dropped 0 bases and J dropped 4; count of bases not matched to a gene: 11. Germline V gene data show CDR1 as LGHNT and CDR2 as FRNRAP. As DNA, the CDR3 is TGTGCTAGTGGTTTGGTACGAGATGGGACTAGCATGGCAGATACGCAGTATTTT. Residues: CASGLVRDGTSMADTQYF.

This clone appeared a single time. V is TRBV6-5 and J is TRBJ1-6; maybe TRBD1 (5 bases). Trimming stripped 2 bases from V and 14 bases from J, with 22 bases between. CDR1 MNHEY and CDR2 SVGAGI come from the germline V gene. This CDR3 spans 16 amino acids. The CDR3 protein is CASSYRDIWGASTLHF. CDR3 bases: TGTGCCAGCAGTTACCGAGATATATGGGGCGCCTCGACCCTCCACTTT.

The chain carries TRBV5-1 and TRBJ2-3, with D tentatively TRBD2 (5 bases). This CDR3 region has 12 residues. Trimming shortened V by 5 bases and J by 3 bases, and 7 bases separated the two germline ends. Looked up from germline, CDR1 is SGHRS and CDR2 is YFSETQ. The CDR3 bases are TGCGCCAGCAGTCCGGGGACAGATACGCAGTATTTT. Protein: CASSPGTDTQYF.

This clone appeared once. The V call is TRBV5-6, the J call TRBJ1-3, with 7 bases matching TRBD1. J lost 4 bases, V lost 0 bases, and 10 bases had no gene match. The CDR3 sequence is 17 residues long. CDR1 SGHDT and CDR2 YYEEEE come from the germline V gene. Here the CDR3 DNA reads TGTGCCAGCAGCTTGGGAACAGGGGTCCCTTTGGGAAACACCATATATTTT. As protein: CASSLGTGVPLGNTIYF.

The V and J genes are TRBV11-2 and TRBJ2-3; D is undetermined. This CDR3 is 12 amino acids long. Germline V gene data show CDR1 as SGHAT and CDR2 as FQNNGV. V lost 1 base to trimming and J lost 8 bases, with 7 bases between them. The CDR3 region is CASSLGPSTQYF. In DNA form, the CDR3 reads TGTGCCAGCAGCTTAGGCCCTAGTACGCAGTATTTT.

The chain carries TRBV5-1 and TRBJ2-1, with D perhaps matching TRBD2 (6 bases). Between the trimmed V and J ends, which lost 4 bases and 0 bases, there was a span of 14 bases. Per the germline V gene, CDR1 is SGHRS and CDR2 is YFSETQ. The CDR3 runs 16 residues. This CDR3 is CASSPSAGSSYNEQFF. The CDR3 nucleotides are TGCGCCAGCAGCCCGTCTGCCGGGAGCTCCTACAATGAGCAGTTCTTC.

The chain couples TRBV21-1 to TRBJ2-7; the table's D call TRBD2 went unverified against the DNA. TRBV21-1 is a pseudogene locus. The CDR3 totals 17 residues. The CDR3 protein is CASSKKGDYSSSYEQYF. CDR3 coding DNA: TGTGCCAGCAGCAAGAAGGGGGACTACAGTAGCTCCTACGAGCAGTACTTC.

The chain joins TRBV5-4 to TRBJ2-7; TRBD2 matches at 13 bases. The ends lost 4 bases at V and 3 bases at J; junction bases unmatched: 16. Germline CDR1 reads SGHNT; CDR2 reads YYREEE (reference sequence). The CDR3 length is 19 residues. The CDR3 loop reads CASSTRQGLAGSLDYEQYF. The CDR3 DNA is TGTGCCAGCAGCACTCGCCAGGGACTAGCGGGATCCCTCGACTACGAGCAGTACTTC.

This chain connects TRBV2 to TRBJ2-1; 10 bases map to TRBD1. There are 16 residues in the CDR3. J was trimmed by 8 bases and V by 7 bases; bases with no gene match: 14. Germline CDR1 is SNHLY and CDR2 is FYNNEI. CDR3 nucleotides: TGTGCCAGCACCTCCCTACTCCGGGACAGGGGCTATGAGCAGTTCTTC. As protein: CASTSLLRDRGYEQFF.